The 14 T cell receptor beta chains below all came from one sample that was sequenced in a study of blood T cell repertoires in COVID-19. Sequencing used immunoSEQ multiplex PCR; TCRdb keeps in-frame clones, though not all of them. The table includes around 140,000 clones, roughly 88% detected once. Specimen: peripheral blood. The receptors were sampled from a man aged 55 to 70 with active or convalescent COVID-19.

The count of this clone is one. The chain joins TRBV7-9 to TRBJ2-6, with D uncertain. Germline lookup yields CDR1 SEHNR and CDR2 FQNEAQ (reference sequence). CDR3 length equals 13 residues. Trimming removed 6 bases at V and 0 bases at J, with 3 bases between. CDR3 nucleotide sequence: TGTGCCAGCAGTAACTCTGGGGCCAACGTCCTGACTTTC. Translation: CASSNSGANVLTF.

The chain recombines TRBV24-1 with TRBJ2-1, with 12 bases identical to TRBD2. V lost 4 bases, J lost 9 bases, and 0 bases stayed unmatched. This CDR3 has 13 amino acids. CDR1 and CDR2 (germline): KGHDR, SFDVKD. CDR3 in DNA: TGTGCCACCAGTGAACTAGCGGGAGGTGAGCAGTTCTTC. Amino acid sequence: CATSELAGGEQFF.

The chain links TRBV29-1 to TRBJ1-4, with 9 nucleotides matching TRBD1. CDR3 length equals 15 residues. Germline trimming cut 5 bases from V and 8 bases from J; bases unmatched to any gene: 12. Germline assignment: CDR1 SQVTM and CDR2 ANQGSEA. The CDR3 coding sequence is TGCAGCGTTCATCAAGCGGACAGGGGAGGAGAAAAACTGTTTTTT. Translating it yields CSVHQADRGGEKLFF. The variable domain in full, with the rest retrieved from reference TRBV29-1 and TRBJ1-4, is SAVISQKPSRDICQRGTSLTIQCQVDSQVTMMFWYRQQPGQSLTLIATANQGSEATYESGFVIDKFPISRPNLTFSTLTVSNMSPEDSSIYLCSVHQADRGGEKLFFGSGTQLSVL.

Concerning this clone: The junction does not match germline at one end; this may be a read error. The chain combines TRBV20-1 with TRBJ1-6; D not resolved. The CDR3 extends over 14 amino acids. In germline, CDR1 is DFQATT, CDR2 SNEGSKA (reference sequence). The CDR3 DNA reads TGCAGTGCTAGTGATGCTTCCTATAATTCACCCCTCTACTTT. This translates into CSASDASYNSPLYF.

V usage is TRBV28 and J usage is TRBJ1-5; 8 nucleotides agree with TRBD1. The V and J ends lost 3 bases and 3 bases, in that order; junction bases with no gene match: 4. This CDR3 is 15 amino acids long. The V gene's germline CDR1 is MDHEN and CDR2 SYDVKM. The CDR3 region has the DNA TGTGCCAGCAGTTTCGATCAGGGGGCCAATCAGCCCCAGCATTTT. As protein: CASSFDQGANQPQHF.

This clone was counted only a few times. This rearrangement joins TRBV28 to TRBJ1-5; 8 bases agree with TRBD1. The germline V gene encodes CDR1 MDHEN and CDR2 SYDVKM. The ends lost 5 bases at V and 0 bases at J; junction bases unmatched: 6. The CDR3 is 16 amino acids. CDR3 coding DNA: TGTGCCAGCAGTAGCTCGACAGGGGTTAGCAATCAGCCCCAGCATTTT. Translated: CASSSSTGVSNQPQHF.

The chain combines TRBV7-3 with TRBJ2-1, with 14 bases lining up with TRBD2. Per the germline V gene, CDR1 is SGHTA and CDR2 is FQGTGA. The CDR3 sequence is 19 residues long. V dropped 5 bases and J dropped 0; count of bases not matched to a gene: 9. The CDR3 here is CASSPPTSGRGSSYNEQFF. Written as DNA, the CDR3 is TGTGCCAGCAGCCCCCCGACTAGCGGGAGGGGGAGCTCCTACAATGAGCAGTTCTTC.

This clone showed up just once. This chain joins TRBV19 and TRBJ2-2, with 10 nucleotides matching TRBD1. V lost 3 bases to trimming and J lost 6 bases; unmatched junction nucleotides: 7. CDR3 length: 16 residues. Germline loops: CDR1 LNHDA, CDR2 SQIVND (reference sequence). In nucleotides, the CDR3 is TGTGCCAGTAGTATGACAGGGGGCTTAAGGTCCGGGGAGCTGTTTTTT. Its translation: CASSMTGGLRSGELFF.

The chain is built from TRBV6-1 and TRBJ1-5, with unresolved D. The germline V and J ends were trimmed by 1 base and 6 bases, with 10 bases remaining between them. This CDR3 has 14 residues. Germline V gene data show CDR1 as MNHNS and CDR2 as SASEGT. The CDR3 spells CASSEGRVSQPQHF. In nucleotides, the CDR3 is TGTGCCAGCAGTGAAGGGAGGGTGAGTCAGCCCCAGCATTTT.

V and J are TRBV7-2 and TRBJ1-3; 7 bases agree with TRBD1. V was pared by 4 bases and J by 2 bases, with 2 bases of the junction left unmatched. Germline lookup yields CDR1 SGHTA and CDR2 FQGNSA. This CDR3 is 14 amino acids long. In DNA form, the CDR3 reads TGTGCCAGCAGCTCTGGACAGGCTGGAAACACCATATATTTT. Translation gives CASSSGQAGNTIYF.

The J gene is TRBJ2-6, the V gene TRBV14; D is possibly TRBD2 (5 bases). CDR3 size: 17 residues. The V end was cut by 5 bases, the J end by 0 bases, with 14 bases between. Germline CDR1 reads SGHDN; CDR2 reads FVKESK. The CDR3, as DNA: TGTGCCAGCAGCTCGACTATTTTAAGCTCTGGGGCCAACGTCCTGACTTTC. Translation: CASSSTILSSGANVLTF. The variable domain in full, completed from reference TRBV14 and TRBJ2-6, reads EAGVTQFPSHSVIEKGQTVTLRCDPISGHDNLYWYRRVMGKEIKFLLHFVKESKQDESGMPNNRFLAERTGGTYSTLKVQPAELEDSGVYFCASSSTILSSGANVLTFGAGSRLTVL.

This clone was detected once. This sequence joins TRBV6-2 or TRBV6-3 and TRBJ2-5; D perhaps matches TRBD1 (5 bases). The CDR3 spans 13 residues. The V end was cut by 4 bases, the J end by 3 bases, with 9 bases between. The germline gives CDR1 MNHEY, CDR2 SVGEGT. Here the CDR3 DNA reads TGTGCCAGCAGTTCCCAGGGTGAAGAGACCCAGTACTTC. It is translated as CASSSQGEETQYF.

V gene TRBV6-5 combines with J gene TRBJ2-7; TRBD1 is a possible D gene (5 bases). V lost 5 bases and J 0 bases, leaving 14 bases between the germline ends. This CDR3 has 15 amino acids. The V gene's germline CDR1 is MNHEY and CDR2 SVGAGI. The CDR3 reads CASSMQGAYSYEQYF. As DNA, the CDR3 is TGTGCCAGCAGTATGCAAGGGGCGTACTCCTACGAGCAGTACTTC.

The chain recombines TRBV12-3 or TRBV12-4 with TRBJ2-7; 7 bases are a match to TRBD1. Unmatched junction bases numbered 1, after V lost 8 bases and J lost 3 bases. This CDR3 comprises 11 residues. The CDR3 nucleotides read TGTGCCAGCGGACAGGACTACGAGCAGTACTTC. It encodes CASGQDYEQYF.